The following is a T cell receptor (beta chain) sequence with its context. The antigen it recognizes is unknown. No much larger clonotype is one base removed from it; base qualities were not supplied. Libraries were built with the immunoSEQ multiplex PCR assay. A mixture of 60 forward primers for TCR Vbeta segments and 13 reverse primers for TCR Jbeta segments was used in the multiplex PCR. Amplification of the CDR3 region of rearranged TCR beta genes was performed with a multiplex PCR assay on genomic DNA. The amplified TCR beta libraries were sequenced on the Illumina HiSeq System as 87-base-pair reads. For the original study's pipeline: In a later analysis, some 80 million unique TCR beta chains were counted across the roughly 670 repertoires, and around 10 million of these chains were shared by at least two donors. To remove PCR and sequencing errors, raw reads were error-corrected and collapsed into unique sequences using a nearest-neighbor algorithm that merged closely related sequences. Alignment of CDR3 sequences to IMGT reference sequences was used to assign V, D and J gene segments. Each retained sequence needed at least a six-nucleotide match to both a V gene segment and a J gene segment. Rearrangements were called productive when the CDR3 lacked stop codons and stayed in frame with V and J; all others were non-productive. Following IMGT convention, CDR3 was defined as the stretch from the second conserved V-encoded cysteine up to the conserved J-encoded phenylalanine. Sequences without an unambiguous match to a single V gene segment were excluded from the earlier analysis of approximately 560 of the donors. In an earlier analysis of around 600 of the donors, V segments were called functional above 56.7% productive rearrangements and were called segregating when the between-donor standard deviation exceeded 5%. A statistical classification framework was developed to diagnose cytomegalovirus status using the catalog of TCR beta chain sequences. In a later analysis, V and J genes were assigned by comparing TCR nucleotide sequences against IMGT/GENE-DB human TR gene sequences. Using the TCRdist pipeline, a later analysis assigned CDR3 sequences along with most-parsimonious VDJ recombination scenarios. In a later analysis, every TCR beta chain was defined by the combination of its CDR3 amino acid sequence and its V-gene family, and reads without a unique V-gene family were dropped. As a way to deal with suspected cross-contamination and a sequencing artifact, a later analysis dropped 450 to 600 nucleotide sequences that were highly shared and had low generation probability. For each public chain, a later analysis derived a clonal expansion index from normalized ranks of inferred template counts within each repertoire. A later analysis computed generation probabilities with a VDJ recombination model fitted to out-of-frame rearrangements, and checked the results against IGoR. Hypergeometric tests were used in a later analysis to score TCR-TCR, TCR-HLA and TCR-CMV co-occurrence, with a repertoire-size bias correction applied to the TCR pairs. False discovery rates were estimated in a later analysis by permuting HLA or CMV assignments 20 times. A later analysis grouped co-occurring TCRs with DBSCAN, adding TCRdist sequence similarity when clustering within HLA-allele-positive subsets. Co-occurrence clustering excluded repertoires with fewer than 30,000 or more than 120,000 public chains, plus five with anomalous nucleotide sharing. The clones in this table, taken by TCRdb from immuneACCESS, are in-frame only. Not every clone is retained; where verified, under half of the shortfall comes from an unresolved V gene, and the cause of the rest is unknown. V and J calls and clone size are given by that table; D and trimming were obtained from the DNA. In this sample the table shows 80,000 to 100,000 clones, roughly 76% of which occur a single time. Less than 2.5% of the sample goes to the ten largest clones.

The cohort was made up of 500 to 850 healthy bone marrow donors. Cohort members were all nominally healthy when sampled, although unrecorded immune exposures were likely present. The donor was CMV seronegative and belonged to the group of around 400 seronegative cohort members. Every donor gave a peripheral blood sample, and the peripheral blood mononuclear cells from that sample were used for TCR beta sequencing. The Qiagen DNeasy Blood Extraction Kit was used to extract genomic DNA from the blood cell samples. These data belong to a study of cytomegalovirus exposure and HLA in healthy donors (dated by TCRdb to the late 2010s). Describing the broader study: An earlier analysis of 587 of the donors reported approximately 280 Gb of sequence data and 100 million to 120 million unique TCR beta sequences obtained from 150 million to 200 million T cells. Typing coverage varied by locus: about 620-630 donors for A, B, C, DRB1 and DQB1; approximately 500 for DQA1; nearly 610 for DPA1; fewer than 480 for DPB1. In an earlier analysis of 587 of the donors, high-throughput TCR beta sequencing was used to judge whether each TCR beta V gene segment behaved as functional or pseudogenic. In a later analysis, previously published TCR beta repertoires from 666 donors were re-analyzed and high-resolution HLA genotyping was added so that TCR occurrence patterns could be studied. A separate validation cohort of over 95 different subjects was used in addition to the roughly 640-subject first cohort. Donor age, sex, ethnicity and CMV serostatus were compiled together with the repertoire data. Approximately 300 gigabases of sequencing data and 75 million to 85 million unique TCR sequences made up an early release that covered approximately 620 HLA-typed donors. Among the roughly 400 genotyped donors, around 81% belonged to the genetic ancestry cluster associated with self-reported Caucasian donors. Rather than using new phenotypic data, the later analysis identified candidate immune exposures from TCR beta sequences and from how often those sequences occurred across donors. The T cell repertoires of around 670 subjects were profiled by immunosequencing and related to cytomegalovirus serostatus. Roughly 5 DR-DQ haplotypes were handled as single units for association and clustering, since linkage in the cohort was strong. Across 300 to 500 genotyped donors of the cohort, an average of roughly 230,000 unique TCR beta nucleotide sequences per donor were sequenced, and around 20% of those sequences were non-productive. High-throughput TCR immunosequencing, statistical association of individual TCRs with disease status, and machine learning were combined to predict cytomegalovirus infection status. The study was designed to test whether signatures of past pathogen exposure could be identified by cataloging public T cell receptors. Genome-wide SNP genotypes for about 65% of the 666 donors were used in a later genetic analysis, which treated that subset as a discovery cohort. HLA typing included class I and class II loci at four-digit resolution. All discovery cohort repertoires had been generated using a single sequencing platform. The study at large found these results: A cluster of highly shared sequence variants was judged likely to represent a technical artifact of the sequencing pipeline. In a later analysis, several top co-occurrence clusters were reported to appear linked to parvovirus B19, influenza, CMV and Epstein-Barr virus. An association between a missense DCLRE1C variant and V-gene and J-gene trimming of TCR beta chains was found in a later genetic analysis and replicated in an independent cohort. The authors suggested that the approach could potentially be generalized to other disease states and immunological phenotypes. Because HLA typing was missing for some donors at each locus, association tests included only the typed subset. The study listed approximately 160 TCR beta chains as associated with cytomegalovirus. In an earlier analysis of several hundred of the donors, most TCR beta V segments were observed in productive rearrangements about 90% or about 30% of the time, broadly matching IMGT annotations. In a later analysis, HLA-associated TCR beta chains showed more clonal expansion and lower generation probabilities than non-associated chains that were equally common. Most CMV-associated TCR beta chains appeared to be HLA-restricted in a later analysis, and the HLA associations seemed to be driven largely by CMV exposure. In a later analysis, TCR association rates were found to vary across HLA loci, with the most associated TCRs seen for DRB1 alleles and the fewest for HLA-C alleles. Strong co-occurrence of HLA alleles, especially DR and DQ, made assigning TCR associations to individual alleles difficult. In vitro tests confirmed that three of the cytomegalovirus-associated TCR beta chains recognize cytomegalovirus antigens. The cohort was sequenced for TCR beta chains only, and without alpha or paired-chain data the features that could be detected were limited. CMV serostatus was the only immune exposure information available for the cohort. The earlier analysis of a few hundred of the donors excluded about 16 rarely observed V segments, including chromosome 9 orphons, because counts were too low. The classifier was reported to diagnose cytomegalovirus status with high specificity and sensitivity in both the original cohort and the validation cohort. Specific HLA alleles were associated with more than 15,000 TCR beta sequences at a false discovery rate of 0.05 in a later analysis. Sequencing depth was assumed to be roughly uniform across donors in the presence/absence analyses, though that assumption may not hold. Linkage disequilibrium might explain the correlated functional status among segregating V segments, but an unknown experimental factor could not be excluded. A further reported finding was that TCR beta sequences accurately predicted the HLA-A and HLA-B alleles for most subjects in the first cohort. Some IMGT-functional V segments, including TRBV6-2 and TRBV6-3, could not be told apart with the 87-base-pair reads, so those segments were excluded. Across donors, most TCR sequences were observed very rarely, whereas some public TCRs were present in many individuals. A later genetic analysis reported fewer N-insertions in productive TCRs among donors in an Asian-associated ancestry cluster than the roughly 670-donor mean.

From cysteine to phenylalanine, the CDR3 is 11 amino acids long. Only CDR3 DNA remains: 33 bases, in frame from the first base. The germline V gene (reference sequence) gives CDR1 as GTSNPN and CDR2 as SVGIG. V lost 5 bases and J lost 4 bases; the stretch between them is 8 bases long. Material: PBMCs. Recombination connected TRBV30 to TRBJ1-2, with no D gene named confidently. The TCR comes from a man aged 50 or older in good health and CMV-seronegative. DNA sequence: TGTGCCTGGGGAGACCTCTATGGCTACACCTTC. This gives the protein CAWGDLYGYTF.